Given below is one T cell receptor beta chain in context. This clonotype was recorded at least ten times. Its specific antigen is unknown. No base quality values were provided; no much bigger clone lies one nucleotide off. Unmatched junction bases come to 8, with V trimmed by 5 bases and J by 4 bases. The germline V gene (reference sequence) sets CDR1 to MNHEY and CDR2 to SMNVEV. The CDR3 spans 16 residues, from the cysteine through the phenylalanine. The sequence is cut down to CDR3 DNA, 48 bases in frame from base 1. The time point label on this specimen signifies: sample taken at primary tumor resection. The donors were about 71 patients from the lung TRACERx cohort who had early-stage, untreated non-small cell lung cancer. For TCR sequencing, whole RNA was extracted from tumor and nontumor lung tissue, or from cryopreserved PBMC samples, and no cell sorting was done. A patient was chosen for TCR sequencing only when enough RNA was available from at least two tumor regions. Tumor and adjacent nontumor lung specimens were reviewed by a lung pathologist before selection.

This sample is part of a study of spatial heterogeneity in lung cancer (dated by TCRdb to the late 2010s). Turning to the overall study: Beta-chain transcripts were consistently detected in greater numbers than alpha-chain transcripts, which likely reflected higher beta-chain transcript abundance. The study linked features of the TCR repertoire to counts of nonsynonymous mutations, which were determined by whole-exome sequencing of tumor tissue. The study quantitatively compared TCR alpha and beta repertoires across multiple tumor regions, matched nontumor lung and blood in non-small cell lung cancer. In tumor regions, TCR transcript counts showed a strong correlation with a T cell transcriptional module score derived from matched bulk RNA-seq. Both alpha and beta chains were TCR-sequenced in 220 or so tumor regions, approximately 68 matched nontumor lung samples and roughly 50 PBMC samples obtained at surgery. In the raw uncorrected reads, each unique combination of TCR and UMI appeared on average more than ten times.

The study at large found these results: TCR-seq coverage of tumor T cells was estimated at only approximately 7% for alpha chains and around 13% for beta chains. Counts of ubiquitous and regional expanded TCRs correlated with counts of ubiquitous and regional nonsynonymous mutations, respectively. Confirming at a functional level the hypothesis that regional TCRs recognize regional mutations was considered to require additional single-cell paired TCR alpha and beta sequencing. A correlation was observed between the number of expanded intratumoral alpha and beta TCRs and the tumor nonsynonymous mutation count.

The receptor library was made with 5' RACE. Sequencing took place on a NextSeq 500. In the TCR library protocol, a unique molecular identifier was attached to each TCR cDNA molecule so that PCR and sequencing errors could be corrected. On the study's bioinformatics: TCR identification, UMI-based error correction and CDR3 extraction were all carried out with Decombinator tools. Expanded TCRs were defined as those above a frequency of 2 per 1,000, corresponding to the top 1% of the tumor frequency distribution. Expanded tumor TCRs statistically deemed absent (corrected P<0.05) from at least one tumor region were classed as regional, and all other expanded tumor TCRs were classed as ubiquitous. Rényi diversity was computed with the R vegan package after subsampling each repertoire 100 times to 5,000 TCRs. To build CDR3 similarity networks, amino acid triplet string-kernel similarity was used, and CDR3s were connected when their pairwise similarity was above 0.82. TCRdb cleaned the public reads at Q25 with fastp, built clones with MiXCR and kept in-frame beta chains. Each entry merges the rows of one CDR3 protein and shows their most common DNA and genes. For this entry, the V and J calls and clone size follow TCRdb and not the study's own pipeline. Across this sample there are roughly 20,000 distinct CDR3 sequences, with 2.8% seen only once. The top ten hold 7.7% of the sample.

Recombination connected TRBV27 to TRBJ2-3; 11 central bases correspond to TRBD2. This receptor was obtained from a male donor with early-stage non-small cell lung cancer. The source material was lung tumor tissue, sampled at surgery. The base sequence is TGTGCCAGCAGTACAACTTGGACTAGCGGGTCAGATACGCAGTATTTT. It translates to CASSTTWTSGSDTQYF.